One sample yielded the 25 T cell receptor beta chains listed below, sequenced in a study of T cell responses to AZD1222 COVID-19 vaccine. Method: immunoSEQ multiplex PCR; TCRdb's copy keeps in-frame clones and lacks some. The sample records some 150,000 clones, 85% to 90% being singletons. This specimen consisted of peripheral blood, obtained 28 days after the second AZD1222 dose. These receptors originate from an adult who received the AZD1222 COVID-19 vaccine.

The J gene is TRBJ1-5, the V gene TRBV4-2; tentative D call: TRBD1 (5 bases). Looked up from germline, CDR1 is LGHNA and CDR2 is YNFKEQ. Trimming stripped 0 bases from V and 2 bases from J, with 14 bases between. CDR3 length equals 17 residues. CDR3 bases: TGTGCCAGCAGCCAAGATCACGGGGCTCTTGGCAATCAGCCCCAGCATTTT. Its protein is CASSQDHGALGNQPQHF.

V and J are TRBV7-2 and TRBJ1-2, with D hard to call. The CDR3 consists of 13 residues. Germline V lookup: CDR1 SGHTA, CDR2 FQGNSA. V dropped 3 bases and J dropped 2 bases, with 7 bases sitting between them. The CDR3 reads CASSLNVNYGYTF. The CDR3 DNA is TGTGCCAGCAGCTTGAATGTCAACTATGGCTACACCTTC.

The J gene is TRBJ2-7, the V gene TRBV5-1, with D uncertain. V lost 0 bases, J lost 0 bases, and 13 bases lay in between. The CDR3 has 16 residues. CDR1 is SGHRS and CDR2 is YFSETQ in the germline V gene. CDR3: CASSLGGRTPSYEQYF. The CDR3 coding sequence is TGCGCCAGCAGCTTGGGCGGCAGAACCCCCTCCTACGAGCAGTACTTC.

The V gene is TRBV4-1, the J gene TRBJ2-7; 12 bases agree with TRBD2. CDR1 and CDR2 from the germline V gene are MGHRA and YSYEKL. This CDR3 has 17 residues. Trimming cost V 2 bases and J 5 bases; bases outside gene matches: 10. The CDR3 DNA reads as TGCGCCAGCAGCCAATTTAACCTAGCGGGAGGGCCCAACGAGCAGTACTTC. Its translation is CASSQFNLAGGPNEQYF.

V and J are TRBV7-8 and TRBJ1-2, with D possibly matching TRBD1 (6 bases). Trimming left V 5 bases short and J 8 bases short, with 21 bases between. The length of the CDR3 is 15 residues. From germline, CDR1 is SGHVS and CDR2 FQNEAQ. The CDR3 bases are TGTGCCAGCAGCATGCCGCCGGGAGGGGGTTCGGGCTACACCTTC. It yields the protein CASSMPPGGGSGYTF.

This chain links TRBV7-9 with TRBJ1-2; D call uncertain. V dropped 7 bases and J dropped 13 bases, with 28 bases sitting between them. This CDR3 contains 15 residues. CDR1 and CDR2 (germline): SEHNR, FQNEAQ (reference sequence). CDR3: CASTRFQDGLSVRTF. The CDR3 DNA is TGTGCCAGCACCCGTTTCCAGGACGGCTTATCTGTACGCACCTTC.

A remark on this clone: Other DNA sequences from this sample encode an identical CDR3 as well. V is TRBV7-2 and J is TRBJ2-7; the D gene is possibly TRBD2 (5 bases). This CDR3 spans 14 amino acids. Trimming removed 5 bases from V and 4 bases from J, with 15 bases in between. Germline V gene sequence: CDR1 SGHTA, CDR2 FQGNSA. CDR3 region: CASSPGGMAYEQYF. CDR3 sequence (DNA): TGTGCCAGCAGCCCCGGAGGTATGGCATACGAGCAGTACTTC. The variable domain in full, with the rest retrieved from reference TRBV7-2 and TRBJ2-7, is GAGVSQSPSNKVTEKGKDVELRCDPISGHTALYWYRQSLGQGLEFLIYFQGNSAPDKSGLPSDRFSAERTGGSVSTLTIQRTQQEDSAVYLCASSPGGMAYEQYFGPGTRLTVT.

This clone was found once. The chain has TRBV5-6 and TRBJ2-3; D uncertain. The CDR3 is made up of 15 amino acids. The germline V and J ends were trimmed by 1 base and 3 bases, with 12 bases remaining between them. The germline V gene encodes CDR1 SGHDT and CDR2 YYEEEE. CDR3 protein: CASSLNLGLTDTQYF. In DNA form, the CDR3 reads TGTGCCAGCAGCTTGAATCTGGGTTTGACAGATACGCAGTATTTT. The variable domain in full, with the rest retrieved from reference TRBV5-6 and TRBJ2-3, is DAGVTQSPTHLIKTRGQQVTLRCSPKSGHDTVSWYQQALGQGPQFIFQYYEEEERQRGNFPDRFSGHQFPNYSSELNVNALLLGDSALYLCASSLNLGLTDTQYFGPGTRLTVL.

This sequence joins TRBV6-2 or TRBV6-3 and TRBJ1-5; D unresolved. This CDR3 has 17 amino acids. V was clipped by 5 bases and J by 2 bases, with 19 bases between them. Germline loops: CDR1 MNHEY, CDR2 SVGEGT. CDR3 sequence: CASSPDYLRWGNQPQHF. The CDR3 DNA is TGTGCCAGCAGTCCGGACTATCTTAGGTGGGGCAATCAGCCCCAGCATTTT.

This clone was recorded once. The V gene is TRBV7-2, the J gene TRBJ2-1; D is uncertain. Trimming left V 2 bases short and J 3 bases short, with 11 bases between. Germline V gene lookup returns CDR1 SGHTA and CDR2 FQGNSA. CDR3 length: 15 amino acids. The DNA for the CDR3 is TGTGCCAGCAGCTTAAATGGCGGCGTCTACAATGAGCAGTTCTTC. This gives the protein CASSLNGGVYNEQFF.

This sequence joins TRBV20-1 and TRBJ1-1, with a weak D call TRBD1 (6 bases). V lost 8 bases and J 8 bases, leaving 15 bases between the germline ends. CDR1 is DFQATT, CDR2 SNEGSKA, per germline (reference sequence). This CDR3 is built from 11 residues. The CDR3 loop is CSKPWGAEAFF. CDR3 DNA: TGCAGTAAACCATGGGGGGCGGAAGCTTTCTTT.

This chain joins TRBV7-2 and TRBJ2-1; D uncertain. Trimming took 5 bases from V and 0 from J, leaving 14 bases between them. The CDR3 totals 16 residues. The germline gives CDR1 SGHTA, CDR2 FQGNSA. The CDR3 sequence: CASSLYSISSYNEQFF. The CDR3 DNA reads as TGTGCCAGCAGCCTTTACTCGATCAGCTCCTACAATGAGCAGTTCTTC.

The J gene is TRBJ2-3, the V gene TRBV27; D might be TRBD1 or TRBD2, each matching 5 bases. V lost 6 bases and J 3 bases, leaving 13 bases between the germline ends. Germline assignment: CDR1 MNHEY and CDR2 SMNVEV (reference sequence). The CDR3 sequence is 14 residues long. The CDR3 loop is CASSWGYSTDTQYF. The CDR3 DNA is TGTGCCAGCAGCTGGGGGTATTCGACAGATACGCAGTATTTT.

This clone was recorded only once. This chain links TRBV30 with TRBJ1-3; D remains ambiguous. The CDR3 length is 13 residues. Trimming stripped 2 bases from V and 1 base from J, with 6 bases between. Germline CDR1 and CDR2: GTSNPN and SVGIG (reference sequence). The chain's CDR3 is CAWSTPSGNTIYF. CDR3 sequence (DNA): TGTGCCTGGAGTACCCCATCTGGAAACACCATATATTTT.

The chain has TRBV5-1 and TRBJ1-6, with 9 bases that match TRBD1. This CDR3 spans 16 amino acids. J was trimmed by 3 bases and V by 0 bases; bases with no gene match: 1. The germline gives CDR1 SGHRS, CDR2 YFSETQ. CDR3 protein: CASSLEGQGYNSPLHF. CDR3 bases: TGCGCCAGCAGCTTGGAGGGACAGGGCTATAATTCACCCCTCCACTTT.

This chain uses TRBV7-3 with TRBJ2-2; perhaps TRBD2 as D (5 bases). Germline V CDR1 and CDR2: SGHTA, FQGTGA. V shed 8 bases and J shed 6 bases, with 16 bases lying between them. This CDR3 spans 14 amino acids. CDR3 in DNA: TGTGCCAGCCAGGCAATAGGAGCGGCCGGGGAGCTGTTTTTT. It is translated as CASQAIGAAGELFF.

This chain uses TRBV28 with TRBJ2-1, with TRBD2 identical over 7 bases. The CDR3 covers 19 residues. Germline loops: CDR1 MDHEN, CDR2 SYDVKM. Germline trimming cut 6 bases from V and 1 base from J; bases unmatched to any gene: 18. The CDR3 DNA reads TGTGCCAGCAGATTTGGGGCGGGAGTAATTGAAGGGTCCTACAATGAGCAGTTCTTC. It translates to CASRFGAGVIEGSYNEQFF.

This chain joins TRBV3-1 (or the pseudogene TRBV3-2) and TRBJ1-2; no firm D call. CDR1 is LGHDT, CDR2 YNNKEL, per germline (reference sequence). V lost 0 bases to trimming and J lost 7 bases, with 9 bases between them. The CDR3 runs 13 residues. The CDR3 sequence is CASSQDRGSGYTF. CDR3 DNA sequence: TGTGCCAGCAGCCAAGATCGGGGAAGTGGCTACACCTTC.

This CDR3 reads CASSSPPGGRDLIGELFF. DNA of the CDR3: TGTGCCAGCAGCTCACCCCCAGGGGGGAGAGACCTGATCGGGGAGCTGTTTTTT. The chain joins TRBV11-2 to TRBJ2-2; the D gene is possibly TRBD1 (7 bases). Germline values: CDR1 SGHAT, CDR2 FQNNGV. CDR3 length: 18 amino acids. V gave up 4 bases and J gave up 7 bases, with 25 bases separating them.

As regards this clone: This sample also contains other DNA sequences that code for the same CDR3. The V gene is TRBV5-6, the J gene TRBJ2-6; D may match TRBD1 or TRBD2 (6 bases each). The V gene's germline CDR1 is SGHDT and CDR2 YYEEEE. V lost 1 base and J 5 bases, leaving 13 bases between the germline ends. The CDR3 is 16 residues long. For the CDR3, the DNA is TGTGCCAGCAGCTTGCTCGAGGGGGGTCGGGCCAACGTCCTGACTTTC. Encoded protein: CASSLLEGGRANVLTF.

The chain joins TRBV29-1 to TRBJ2-3; 7 nucleotides line up with TRBD2. With 6 bases clipped from V and 5 bases from J, the junction kept 14 bases outside the gene matches. The CDR3 runs to 15 residues. Germline V gives CDR1 SQVTM, CDR2 ANQGSEA. The CDR3 bases are TGCAGCGTAAGGGGTGGGTCTAGCGGAAAAGATACGCAGTATTTT. Protein sequence: CSVRGGSSGKDTQYF.

In nucleotides, the CDR3 is TGCAGCGTTGGCTGGCCTAGTAGCTCCTACAATGAGCAGTTCTTC. Translation: CSVGWPSSSYNEQFF. This chain links TRBV29-1 with TRBJ2-1; D ambiguous. The CDR3 runs to 15 residues. Trimming removed 4 bases from V and 0 bases from J, with 13 bases in between. Germline V gives CDR1 SQVTM, CDR2 ANQGSEA.

The chain joins TRBV11-1 to TRBJ2-1, with 12 positions matching TRBD2. The germline gives CDR1 SGHAT, CDR2 FQDESV (reference sequence). The V and J ends lost 4 bases and 9 bases, in that order; junction bases with no gene match: 4. The CDR3 covers 14 residues. The CDR3 DNA reads TGTGCCAGCAGCTCCAGACTAGCGGGAGTTGAGCAGTTCTTC. Encoded protein: CASSSRLAGVEQFF.

This clone was seen only once. This sequence joins TRBV4-1 and TRBJ2-3; 13 nucleotides match TRBD2. The CDR3 has 18 amino acids. Trimming took 3 bases from V and 4 from J; bases not matched to a gene: 10. Germline-derived CDR1 and CDR2 are MGHRA and YSYEKL. The CDR3 DNA reads TGCGCCAGCAGCCACCGGACTAGCGGGAGAGTGTTCCCAGATACGCAGTATTTT. It codes for CASSHRTSGRVFPDTQYF.

V usage is TRBV10-3 and J usage is TRBJ1-5; no clear D. There are 17 residues in the CDR3. Per germline, CDR1 ENHRY and CDR2 SYGVKD. Trimming shortened V by 0 bases and J by 0 bases, and 12 bases separated the two germline ends. CDR3 in amino acids: CAISESIREISNQPQHF. For the CDR3, the DNA is TGTGCCATCAGTGAGTCCATAAGAGAAATTAGCAATCAGCCCCAGCATTTT.